The TCR beta chain under discussion was sequenced for a study of cytomegalovirus exposure and HLA in healthy donors. CDR1 and CDR2 from the germline V gene are KGHSH and LQKENI. The CDR3 sequence is 14 residues long. Trimming removed 4 bases at V and 3 bases at J, with 12 bases between. Primers: 60 Vbeta forward and 13 Jbeta reverse. Some clones are missing from TCRdb's copy, which holds only in-frame ones; the method was immunoSEQ multiplex PCR. The sample lists 150,000 to 200,000 clones, 87% occurring once. The sequencing sample was made of PBMCs. The TCR originated in a young woman in good health and CMV-seronegative. The chain has TRBV18 and TRBJ1-1; TRBD1 might be the D (6 bases). CDR3 sequence reads: CASSHYRVYTEAFF. The CDR3 DNA is TGTGCCAGCTCACACTACAGGGTTTACACTGAAGCTTTCTTT. The full variable domain, its missing parts supplied by reference TRBV18 and TRBJ1-1, is NAGVMQNPRHLVRRRGQEARLRCSPMKGHSHVYWYRQLPEEGLKFMVYLQKENIIDESGMPKERFSAEFPKEGPSILRIQQVVRGDSAAYFCASSHYRVYTEAFFGQGTRLTVV.